This T cell receptor beta chain was profiled in a study of T cell responses to AZD1222 COVID-19 vaccine. General study results and limits: Repertoire samples came only from after the peak T cell response. White British donors predominated, females outnumbered males, and clonal diversity was possibly underestimated. With dominance at 160-218 and 743-854, vaccine-associated CD4 TCRs spanned spike.

V lost 5 bases and J 9 bases, leaving 14 bases between the germline ends. CDR3 length equals 13 residues. Germline CDR1 and CDR2: WNHNN and SYGVQD (reference sequence). A note on this clone: As yet, its antigen is unknown.

Sequencing was performed with immunoSEQ multiplex PCR; in TCRdb, only in-frame clones are kept and a portion is missing. The sample includes roughly 170,000 clones, roughly 88% seen only once; the top ten take 0.4% to 0.5%. Specimen: peripheral blood, collected on day 0 of AZD1222 vaccination. The chain links TRBV10-1 to TRBJ2-4; D gene unclear. The receptor was isolated from an adult in good health. The CDR3 DNA reads as TGCGCCAGCAGTCCACATCAAGGCGGCATTCAGTACTTC. As protein: CASSPHQGGIQYF.